A single sample is the source of the 16 T cell receptor beta chains below, sequenced in a study of post-analysis software for immune sequencing data. Study-wide results and limits: There were four or five TRBV segments more frequent in patients than controls, and TRBV5-6, TRBV5-1 and TRBV20-1 were among them.

Antigens of these TCRs are unknown. Every TCR beta cDNA library bore unique molecular identifiers. TCRdb used MiXCR to reprocess the PCR reads, holding one entry per CDR3 protein. This sample has around 400,000 distinct CDR3 sequences, with over 30% found just once. Sample: blood. These receptor sequences come from a girl aged 2 to 10 with multiple sclerosis.

This rearrangement joins TRBV28 to TRBJ2-7; D ambiguous. Germline V lookup: CDR1 MDHEN, CDR2 SYDVKM. This CDR3 has 14 amino acids. Trimming left V 3 bases short and J 1 base short, with 10 bases between. The CDR3 DNA reads TGTGCCAGCAGTTTTAGGCCGACATCCTACGAGCAGTACTTC. The encoded protein is CASSFRPTSYEQYF. Filled out from reference TRBV28 and TRBJ2-7, the complete variable domain reads DVKVTQSSRYLVKRTGEKVFLECVQDMDHENMFWYRQDPGLGLRLIYFSYDVKMKEKGDIPEGYSVSREKKERFSLILESASTNQTSMYLCASSFRPTSYEQYFGPGTRLTVT.

This chain links TRBV7-2 with TRBJ2-3; TRBD1 is a possible D gene (8 bases). The V end was cut by 5 bases, the J end by 4 bases, with 16 bases between. In germline, CDR1 is SGHTA, CDR2 FQGNSA. This CDR3 has 15 amino acids. In nucleotides, the CDR3 is TGTGCCAGCAGCCAACAGGGGGGGGGTGCAGATACGCAGTATTTT. Amino acids: CASSQQGGGADTQYF.

J is TRBJ1-5 and V is TRBV7-8; D is unclear. The V gene's germline CDR1 is SGHVS and CDR2 FQNEAQ. The CDR3 loop spans 17 amino acids. V lost 4 bases and J lost 3, with 19 bases in between. The CDR3 nucleotides read TGTGCCAGCAGCTCTCCCTCCGGGATGGGGAACAATCAGCCCCAGCATTTT. This encodes CASSSPSGMGNNQPQHF. Full variable domain (remainder filled in from reference TRBV7-8 and TRBJ1-5): GAGVSQSPRYKVAKRGQDVALRCDPISGHVSLFWYQQALGQGPEFLTYFQNEAQLDKSGLPSDRFFAERPEGSVSTLKIQRTQQEDSAVYLCASSSPSGMGNNQPQHFGDGTRLSIL.

In this sample, this clonotype turned up a few times. The CDR3 spells CASKSGSLRNIQYF. CDR3 bases: TGTGCCAGCAAGTCAGGCTCCCTCCGAAACATTCAGTACTTC. The chain couples TRBV28 to TRBJ2-4; no clear D. CDR1 and CDR2 (germline): MDHEN, SYDVKM. This CDR3 comprises 14 residues. V was shortened by 7 bases and J by 6 bases, with 16 bases between the two germline ends.

The V gene is TRBV20-1, the J gene TRBJ2-1; D might be TRBD2 (6 bases). The CDR3 loop spans 16 amino acids. V was clipped by 4 bases and J by 3 bases, with 19 bases between them. Germline CDR1 is DFQATT and CDR2 is SNEGSKA (reference sequence). The CDR3 DNA is TGCAGTGCTAAGCAGGGCGGGAACCGCAACTACAATGAGCAGTTCTTC. It codes for CSAKQGGNRNYNEQFF.

This chain uses TRBV12-3 or TRBV12-4 with TRBJ2-5; 7 bases match TRBD1. The CDR3 extends over 14 amino acids. Trimming removed 6 bases from V and 5 bases from J; junction bases left unmatched: 9. The DNA for the CDR3 is TGTGCCAGCAGGTCAACAGGGGTCGGGGAGACCCAGTACTTC. This sequence encodes CASRSTGVGETQYF.

This clonotype appeared a few times. The chain employs TRBV5-1 and TRBJ2-5; D unresolved. The V and J ends lost 1 base and 5 bases respectively, with 9 bases between them. CDR3 size: 13 residues. CDR1 and CDR2 (germline): SGHRS, YFSETQ. The CDR3 here is CASSLPAGETQYF. The CDR3 DNA is TGCGCCAGCAGCTTGCCCGCCGGGGAGACCCAGTACTTC.

The rearrangement uses TRBV2 and TRBJ2-1, with D hard to call. The end of the DNA fits TRBJ2-7 better, so the J call may be wrong. CDR3 length: 16 residues. In germline, CDR1 is SNHLY, CDR2 FYNNEI. Written as DNA, the CDR3 is TGTGCCAGCACCGAGTGGGCAGGTAGCTCCTACAATGAGCAGTACTTC. Translated, it gives CASTEWAGSSYNEQYF.

V and J are TRBV2 and TRBJ2-4; D gene ambiguous. There are 15 residues in the CDR3. Germline values: CDR1 SNHLY, CDR2 FYNNEI. Trimming shortened V by 2 bases and J by 0 bases, and 8 bases separated the two germline ends. The CDR3 reads CASSEILAAKNIQYF. The CDR3 region has the DNA TGTGCCAGCAGTGAAATCCTGGCAGCCAAAAACATTCAGTACTTC.

This clonotype was counted between two and nine times. The gene calls are TRBV18 and TRBJ1-5; D is ambiguous. The CDR3 is 15 residues long. In germline, CDR1 is KGHSH, CDR2 LQKENI. Trimming cost V 1 base and J 2 bases, with 9 bases left between them. CDR3 residues: CASSPLGFGNQPQHF. The CDR3 DNA sequence: TGTGCCAGCTCACCACTGGGATTCGGCAATCAGCCCCAGCATTTT.

In this sample, this clonotype turned up a few times. The V and J genes are TRBV27 and TRBJ1-2; the D is unclear. The CDR3 is made up of 12 amino acids. The ends were cut back, 7 bases at V and 0 bases at J, with 6 bases in the middle. Germline V gives CDR1 MNHEY, CDR2 SMNVEV (reference sequence). The CDR3 region is CASTTANYGYTF. The CDR3 DNA follows: TGTGCCAGCACCACGGCTAACTATGGCTACACCTTC.

This rearrangement joins TRBV15 to TRBJ2-7; TRBD1 aligns across 8 bases. This CDR3 contains 17 residues. The trim removed 1 base at V and 3 bases at J, leaving 11 bases unmatched. Germline V gives CDR1 LNHNV, CDR2 YYDKDF (reference sequence). The CDR3 DNA follows: TGTGCCACCAGCAGAGGGGTTTGGACAGGGCGTTTCTACGAGCAGTACTTC. Protein sequence: CATSRGVWTGRFYEQYF.

This rearrangement joins TRBV18 to TRBJ1-1, with 8 nucleotides matching TRBD1. CDR1 and CDR2 (germline): KGHSH, LQKENI. The V and J ends lost 8 bases and 4 bases, in that order; junction bases with no gene match: 12. CDR3 length: 15 amino acids. CDR3 sequence: CASQRGQGTTTEAFF. CDR3 DNA sequence: TGTGCCAGCCAACGTGGACAGGGCACCACCACTGAAGCTTTCTTT.

The rearrangement links TRBV5-1 to TRBJ2-1; TRBD2 aligns across 10 bases. This CDR3 has 15 amino acids. Trimming cost V 8 bases and J 6 bases; bases outside gene matches: 11. Germline V gene sequence: CDR1 SGHRS, CDR2 YFSETQ. CDR3 region: CASDLGLAECNEQFF. The CDR3 DNA reads as TGCGCCAGTGACCTCGGACTAGCGGAGTGCAATGAGCAGTTCTTC. Full variable domain (rest looked up from reference TRBV5-1 and TRBJ2-1): KAGVTQTPRYLIKTRGQQVTLSCSPISGHRSVSWYQQTPGQGLQFLFEYFSETQRNKGNFPGRFSGRQFSNSRSEMNVSTLELGDSALYLCASDLGLAECNEQFFGPGTRLTVL.

In this sample, this clonotype turned up a few times. The chain joins TRBV5-4 to TRBJ2-1; D not certain. V gave up 1 base and J gave up 10 bases, with 9 bases separating them. Germline CDR1 SGHNT, CDR2 YYREEE (reference sequence). The CDR3 spans 12 residues. CDR3 DNA: TGTGCCAGCAGCTTGTTTACCCGGGAGCAGTTCTTC. This translates into CASSLFTREQFF.

A remark on this clonotype: A read error may account for a junction end that differs from germline. The CDR3 DNA sequence: TGCGCCAGCAGCTTAGCGTTCGGGGTTGATACGCAGTATTTT. It yields the protein CASSLAFGVDTQYF. The rearrangement links TRBV7-2 to TRBJ2-3, with D possibly matching TRBD2 (5 bases). This CDR3 is built from 14 residues. Germline V gives CDR1 SGHTA, CDR2 FQGNSA.